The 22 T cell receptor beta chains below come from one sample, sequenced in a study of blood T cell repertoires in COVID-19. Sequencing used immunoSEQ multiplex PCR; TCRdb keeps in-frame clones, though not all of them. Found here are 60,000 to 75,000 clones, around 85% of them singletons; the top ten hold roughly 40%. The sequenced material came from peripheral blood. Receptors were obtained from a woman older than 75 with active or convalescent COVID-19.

Here the CDR3 reads CASSSGAIYEQYF. CDR3 nucleotide sequence: TGTGCCAGTAGTAGCGGGGCTATCTACGAGCAGTACTTC. The chain combines TRBV19 with TRBJ2-5, with D possibly TRBD2 on 6 matching bases. The better agreement between TRBJ2-7 and the DNA end casts doubt on the J call. Germline CDR1 LNHDA, CDR2 SQIVND (reference sequence). This CDR3 comprises 13 residues.

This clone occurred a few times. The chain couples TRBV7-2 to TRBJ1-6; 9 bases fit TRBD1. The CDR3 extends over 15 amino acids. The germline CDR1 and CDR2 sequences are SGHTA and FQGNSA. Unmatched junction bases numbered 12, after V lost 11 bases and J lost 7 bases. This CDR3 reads CAVLTGTGQNSPLHF. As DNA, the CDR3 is TGTGCCGTGTTAACCGGGACAGGGCAGAATTCACCCCTCCACTTT. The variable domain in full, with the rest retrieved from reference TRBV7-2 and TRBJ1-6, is GAGVSQSPSNKVTEKGKDVELRCDPISGHTALYWYRQSLGQGLEFLIYFQGNSAPDKSGLPSDRFSAERTGGSVSTLTIQRTQQEDSAVYLCAVLTGTGQNSPLHFGNGTRLTVT.

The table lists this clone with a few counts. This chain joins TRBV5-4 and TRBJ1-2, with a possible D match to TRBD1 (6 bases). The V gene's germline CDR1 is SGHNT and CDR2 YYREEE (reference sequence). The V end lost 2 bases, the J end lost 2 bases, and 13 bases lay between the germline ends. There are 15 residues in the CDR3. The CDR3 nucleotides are TGTGCCAGCAGCTTTCCCCCAGGGGTAAACTATGGCTACACCTTC. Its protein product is CASSFPPGVNYGYTF. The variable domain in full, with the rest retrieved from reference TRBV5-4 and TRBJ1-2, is ETGVTQSPTHLIKTRGQQVTLRCSSQSGHNTVSWYQQALGQGPQFIFQYYREEENGRGNFPPRFSGLQFPNYSSELNVNALELDDSALYLCASSFPPGVNYGYTFGSGTRLTVV.

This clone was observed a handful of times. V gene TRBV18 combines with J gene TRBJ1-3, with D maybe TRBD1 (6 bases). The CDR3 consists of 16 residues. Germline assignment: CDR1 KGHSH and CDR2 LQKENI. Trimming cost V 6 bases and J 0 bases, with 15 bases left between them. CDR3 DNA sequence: TGTGCCAGCTCCCCTGGACAGCTGAGCTCTGGAAACACCATATATTTT. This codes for CASSPGQLSSGNTIYF.

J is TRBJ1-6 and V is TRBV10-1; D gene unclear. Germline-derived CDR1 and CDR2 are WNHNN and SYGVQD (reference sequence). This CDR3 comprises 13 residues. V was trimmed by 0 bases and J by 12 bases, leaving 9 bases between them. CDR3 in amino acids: CASSESYSQPLHF. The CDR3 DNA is TGCGCCAGCAGTGAGTCGTACAGCCAACCCCTCCACTTT.

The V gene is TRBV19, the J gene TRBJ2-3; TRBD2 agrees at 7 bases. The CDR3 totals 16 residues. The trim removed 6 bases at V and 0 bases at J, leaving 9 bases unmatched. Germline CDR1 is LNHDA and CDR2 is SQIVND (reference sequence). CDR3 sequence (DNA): TGTGCCAGTAGCCGTCGAGCTAGCGGTAGCACAGATACGCAGTATTTT. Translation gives CASSRRASGSTDTQYF.

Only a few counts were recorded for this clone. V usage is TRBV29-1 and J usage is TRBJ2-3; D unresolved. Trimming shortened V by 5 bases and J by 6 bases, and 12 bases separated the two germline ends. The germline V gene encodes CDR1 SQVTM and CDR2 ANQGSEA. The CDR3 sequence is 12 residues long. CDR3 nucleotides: TGCAGCGTTTTCCCAAACAGTGATACGCAGTATTTT. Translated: CSVFPNSDTQYF.

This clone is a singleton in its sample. CDR3: CASSLSSTNEKLFF. CDR3 nucleotides: TGTGCCAGCAGTTTATCCTCTACCAATGAAAAACTGTTTTTT. V gene TRBV28 combines with J gene TRBJ1-4; D not resolved. The V gene's germline CDR1 is MDHEN and CDR2 SYDVKM. The CDR3 length is 14 residues. The V gene lost 1 base and the J gene lost 5 bases, with 8 bases spanning the gap.

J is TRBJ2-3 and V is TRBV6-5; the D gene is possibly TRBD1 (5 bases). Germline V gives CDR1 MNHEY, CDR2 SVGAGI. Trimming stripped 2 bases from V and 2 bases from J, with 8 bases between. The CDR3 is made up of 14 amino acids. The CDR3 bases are TGTGCCAGCAGTTACACGACAGACACAGATACGCAGTATTTT. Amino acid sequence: CASSYTTDTDTQYF.

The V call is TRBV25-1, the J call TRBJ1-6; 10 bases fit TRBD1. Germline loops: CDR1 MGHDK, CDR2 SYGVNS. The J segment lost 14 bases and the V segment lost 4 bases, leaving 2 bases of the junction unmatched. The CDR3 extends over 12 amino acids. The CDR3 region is CASSGGQGTLHF. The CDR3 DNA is TGTGCCAGCAGTGGGGGACAGGGGACCCTCCACTTT.

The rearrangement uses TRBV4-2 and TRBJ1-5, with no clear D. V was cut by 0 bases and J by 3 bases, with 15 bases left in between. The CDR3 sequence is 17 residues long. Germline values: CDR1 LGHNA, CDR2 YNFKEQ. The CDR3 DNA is TGTGCCAGCAGCCAAGAGTTGTTGCGACTCCCCAATCAGCCCCAGCATTTT. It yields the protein CASSQELLRLPNQPQHF.

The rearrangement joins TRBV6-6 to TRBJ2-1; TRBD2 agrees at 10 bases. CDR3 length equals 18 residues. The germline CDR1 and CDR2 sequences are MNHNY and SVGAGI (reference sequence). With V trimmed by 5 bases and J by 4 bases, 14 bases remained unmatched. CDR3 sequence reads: CASSLALGGSGGYNEQFF. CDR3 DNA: TGTGCCAGCAGTCTGGCCTTGGGTGGTAGCGGGGGGTACAATGAGCAGTTCTTC.

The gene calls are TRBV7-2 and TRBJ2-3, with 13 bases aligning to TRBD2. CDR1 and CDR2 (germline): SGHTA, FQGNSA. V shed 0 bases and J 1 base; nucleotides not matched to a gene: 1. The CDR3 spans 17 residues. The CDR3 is CASSLAGTSGGTDTQYF. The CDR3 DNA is TGTGCCAGCAGCTTAGCCGGGACTAGCGGGGGCACAGATACGCAGTATTTT.

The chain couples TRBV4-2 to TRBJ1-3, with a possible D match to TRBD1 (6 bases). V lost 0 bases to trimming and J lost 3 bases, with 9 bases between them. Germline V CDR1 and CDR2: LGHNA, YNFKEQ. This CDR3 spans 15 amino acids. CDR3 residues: CASSQDRTDGNTIYF. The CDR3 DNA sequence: TGTGCCAGCAGCCAAGATCGGACAGATGGAAACACCATATATTTT.

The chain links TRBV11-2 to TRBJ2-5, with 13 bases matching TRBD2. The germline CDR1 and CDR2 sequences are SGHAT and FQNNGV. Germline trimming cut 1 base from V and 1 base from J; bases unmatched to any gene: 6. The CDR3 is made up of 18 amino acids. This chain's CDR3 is CASSLGKTSGGTQETQYF. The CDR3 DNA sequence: TGTGCCAGCAGCTTAGGGAAGACTAGCGGGGGGACCCAAGAGACCCAGTACTTC.

This CDR3 is CASSDGGGGTDTQYF. The CDR3 region has the DNA TGCGCCAGCAGTGATGGGGGGGGTGGCACAGATACGCAGTATTTT. This rearrangement joins TRBV10-2 to TRBJ2-3; 7 bases are a match to TRBD2. Germline-derived CDR1 and CDR2 are WSHSY and SAAADI. There are 15 residues in the CDR3. Trimming removed 3 bases from V and 1 base from J; junction bases left unmatched: 4.

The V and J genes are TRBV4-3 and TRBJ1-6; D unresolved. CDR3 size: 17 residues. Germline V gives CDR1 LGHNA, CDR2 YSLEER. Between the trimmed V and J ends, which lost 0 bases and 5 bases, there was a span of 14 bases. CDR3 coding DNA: TGCGCCAGCAGCCAAGATGGCGAGGGCAGCCATAATTCACCCCTCCACTTT. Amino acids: CASSQDGEGSHNSPLHF.

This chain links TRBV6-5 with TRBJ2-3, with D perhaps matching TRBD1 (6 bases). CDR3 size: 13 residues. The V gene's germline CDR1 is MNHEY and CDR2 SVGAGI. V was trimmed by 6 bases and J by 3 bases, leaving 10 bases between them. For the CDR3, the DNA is TGTGCCAGCAGGGCTACAGGGACAGATACGCAGTATTTT. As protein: CASRATGTDTQYF.

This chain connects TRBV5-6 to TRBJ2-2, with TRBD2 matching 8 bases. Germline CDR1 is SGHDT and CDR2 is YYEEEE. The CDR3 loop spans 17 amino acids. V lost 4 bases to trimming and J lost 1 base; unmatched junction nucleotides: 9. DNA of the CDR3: TGTGCCAGCAGCACCAGGCGGACTAGCTTGAACACCGGGGAGCTGTTTTTT. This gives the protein CASSTRRTSLNTGELFF. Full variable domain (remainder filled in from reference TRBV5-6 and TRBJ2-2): DAGVTQSPTHLIKTRGQQVTLRCSPKSGHDTVSWYQQALGQGPQFIFQYYEEEERQRGNFPDRFSGHQFPNYSSELNVNALLLGDSALYLCASSTRRTSLNTGELFFGEGSRLTVL.

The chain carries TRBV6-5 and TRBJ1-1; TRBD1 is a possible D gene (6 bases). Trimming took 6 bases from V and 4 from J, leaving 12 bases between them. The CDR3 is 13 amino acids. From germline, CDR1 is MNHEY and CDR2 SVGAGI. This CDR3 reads CASSRGAGTEAFF. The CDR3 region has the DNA TGTGCCAGCAGCCGGGGGGCGGGCACTGAAGCTTTCTTT.

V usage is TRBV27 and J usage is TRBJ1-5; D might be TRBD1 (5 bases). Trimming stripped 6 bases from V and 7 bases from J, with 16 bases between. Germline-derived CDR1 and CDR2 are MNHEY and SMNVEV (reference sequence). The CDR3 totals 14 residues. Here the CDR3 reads CASRPTGEGQPQHF. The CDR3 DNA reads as TGTGCCAGCAGACCAACGGGGGAGGGACAGCCCCAGCATTTT.

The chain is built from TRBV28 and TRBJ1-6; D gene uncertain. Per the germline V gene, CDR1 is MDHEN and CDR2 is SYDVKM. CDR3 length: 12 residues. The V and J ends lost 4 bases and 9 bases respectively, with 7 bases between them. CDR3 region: CASSSILSPLHF. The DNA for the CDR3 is TGTGCCAGCAGTTCTATACTTTCACCCCTCCACTTT.